A single T cell receptor beta chain is shown here with its context. The antigen remains unidentified. This specimen comes from a study of metastatic and nonmetastatic thyroid tumors. Turning to the study itself: Where malignant and benign thyroid patients were concerned, repertoires were compared across blood and tumor or nodule tissue. General observations from the study: Patients with malignant thyroid tumors reportedly had significantly higher TCR beta diversity than those with benign nodules, in blood and tumor.

The CDR3 consists of 16 residues. V trimming: 2 bases; J trimming: 4 bases; junction bases outside the gene matches: 11. Germline V gene lookup returns CDR1 GTSNPN and CDR2 SVGIG (reference sequence). In the source study's methods: Differences in CDR3 between clinicopathological groups were drawn on to build a classifier intended to discriminate distant-metastatic papillary thyroid cancer patients. From the PCR reads, TCRdb re-called clones with MiXCR. In this record, the V and J calls reflect TCRdb's handling and not the investigators' own analysis. The table lists approximately 35,000 clones, roughly 36% of them singletons. Nobody among the patients had been given any treatment before thyroid surgery.

The sequence was obtained from a female donor with papillary thyroid cancer or a benign thyroid nodule (not recorded which). Some clones in this sample may be carry-over from other donors' samples. Sequenced sample: tumor tissue. The rearrangement uses TRBV30 and TRBJ1-2, with 9 bases aligning to TRBD1. This CDR3 is CAWSPENRGRSYGYTF. CDR3 nucleotides: TGTGCCTGGAGTCCAGAGAACAGGGGGCGCAGCTATGGCTACACCTTC.